This TCR beta chain was sequenced during a study of blood T cell repertoires in COVID-19. Study background: There were acute and convalescent COVID-19 samples, and they came from the United States, Italy and Spain.

The age range of participants was 18 to 89 years, with residence in about 25 US areas. Cohort allocation depended upon clinical history that participants reported. The germline V gene encodes CDR1 SGHTA and CDR2 FQGNSA. The CDR3 length is 15 residues. Trimming removed 4 bases from V and 0 bases from J; junction bases left unmatched: 5. Only in-frame clones appear in the TCRdb table, and some are missing; sequencing was by immunoSEQ multiplex PCR. The sample yields around 250,000 clones, 84% seen once. This chain connects TRBV7-2 to TRBJ2-7; 8 bases map to TRBD1. Sequenced: PBMCs or T cells enriched from blood (not recorded which). The receptor comes from a man over 45 who had recovered from COVID-19. In DNA, the CDR3 is TGTGCCAGCAGCTCGCGACAGGGGTACTCCTACGAGCAGTACTTC. Its translation: CASSSRQGYSYEQYF.